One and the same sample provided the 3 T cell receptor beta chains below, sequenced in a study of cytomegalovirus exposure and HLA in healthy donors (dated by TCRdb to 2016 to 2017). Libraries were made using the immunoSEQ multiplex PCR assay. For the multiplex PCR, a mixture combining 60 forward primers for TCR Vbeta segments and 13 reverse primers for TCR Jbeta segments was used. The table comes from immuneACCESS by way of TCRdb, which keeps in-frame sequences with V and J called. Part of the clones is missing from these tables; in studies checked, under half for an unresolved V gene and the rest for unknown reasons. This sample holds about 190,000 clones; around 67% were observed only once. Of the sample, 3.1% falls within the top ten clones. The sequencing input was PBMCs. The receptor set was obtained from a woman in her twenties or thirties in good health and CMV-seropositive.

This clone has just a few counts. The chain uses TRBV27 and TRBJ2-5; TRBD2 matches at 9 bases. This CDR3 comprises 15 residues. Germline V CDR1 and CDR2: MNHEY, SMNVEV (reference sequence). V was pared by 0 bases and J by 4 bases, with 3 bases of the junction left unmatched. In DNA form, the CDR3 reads TGTGCCAGCAGTTTATCAATGACTAGCGGAGAGACCCAGTACTTC. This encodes CASSLSMTSGETQYF.

The CDR3 reads CASSLRGTREYEQYF. CDR3 DNA sequence: TGTGCCAGCAGCTTACGGGGGACGAGGGAGTACGAGCAGTACTTC. The chain combines TRBV7-9 with TRBJ2-7; D may be TRBD2 (6 bases). Trimming removed 2 bases at V and 4 bases at J, with 15 bases between. Germline V gene data show CDR1 as SEHNR and CDR2 as FQNEAQ (reference sequence). The CDR3 extends over 15 amino acids.

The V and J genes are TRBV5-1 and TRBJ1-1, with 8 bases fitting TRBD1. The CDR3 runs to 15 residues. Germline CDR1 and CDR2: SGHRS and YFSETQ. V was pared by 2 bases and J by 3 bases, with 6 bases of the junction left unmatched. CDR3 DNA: TGCGCCAGCAGCTTACGGACAGGGCTGGACACTGAAGCTTTCTTT. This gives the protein CASSLRTGLDTEAFF.